This T cell receptor (beta chain) was sequenced during a study of identical twins. Per germline, CDR1 DFQATT and CDR2 SNEGSKA (reference sequence). This CDR3 region has 13 residues. V was clipped by 3 bases and J by 3 bases; unmatched bases: 3. This clonotype occurred a few times. Through template switching, a universal primer site was introduced, and the cDNA contained unique molecular identifiers. TCRdb itself ran the 5' RACE reads through MiXCR, one entry per CDR3 protein. Of 1.5 million or so distinct CDR3 sequences in the sample, more than 30% are singletons; the top ten hold around 0.3%. The chain couples TRBV20-1 to TRBJ2-7, with 9 bases that match TRBD2. The sequenced sample was cord blood. The TCR was taken from a newborn girl in good health. CDR3 loop: CSASQRGVYEQYF. DNA for the CDR3: TGCAGTGCTAGTCAGCGGGGGGTCTACGAGCAGTACTTC.